Listed below are T cell receptor beta chains from one sample, sequenced in a study of cytomegalovirus exposure and HLA in healthy donors. Using immunoSEQ multiplex PCR, the repertoire was profiled, and TCRdb retains in-frame clones only, with some absent. Altogether around 78,000 clones are present, less than 85% being singletons, with the ten largest covering roughly 2.4%. The sample was PBMCs. These receptors were collected from a woman in her fifties or sixties in good health and CMV-seronegative. Both conserved end residues are part of each CDR3. D genes are given only for firm matches. Size tells how often a clone was seen (once, few, many) or the class of an expanded clone, and some rows leave it out.

.	TRBD2	TRBJ2-3	TRBV7-2	CASSLGGLAGADTQYF	TGTGCCAGCAGCTTAGGAGGACTAGCGGGGGCAGATACACAGTATTTT
.	TRBD2	TRBJ2-3	TRBV2	CASSATSGRADTQYF	TGTGCCAGCAGTGCTACTAGCGGGAGGGCAGATACGCAGTATTTT
once	TRBD1	TRBJ1-1	TRBV7-3	CASSRNLTGAGGTEAFF	TGTGCCAGCAGCCGTAATTTGACAGGGGCAGGGGGAACTGAAGCTTTCTTT
.	.	TRBJ2-5	TRBV5-6	CASSLDSEETQYF	TGTGCCAGCAGCTTGGATAGTGAAGAGACCCAGTACTTC
.	.	TRBJ1-2	TRBV7-6	CASSPTGNYGYTF	TGTGCCAGCAGCCCGACTGGGAACTATGGCTACACCTTC
.	.	TRBJ2-5	TRBV4-1	CASSALVTMEETQYF	TGCGCCAGCAGCGCCCTGGTGACTATGGAAGAGACCCAGTACTTC
.	.	TRBJ1-2	TRBV27	CASSLQGNYGYTF	TGTGCCAGCAGCCTCCAGGGTAACTATGGCTACACCTTC
.	TRBD2	TRBJ2-1	TRBV28	CASNQAGAYNEQFF	TGTGCCAGCAACCAGGCGGGAGCCTACAATGAGCAGTTCTTC
.	TRBD1	TRBJ1-1	TRBV5-1	CASSYAGDRGVAFF	TGCGCCAGCAGCTACGCTGGGGACAGGGGTGTAGCTTTCTTT
few	TRBD2	TRBJ2-5	TRBV2	CASRGLAAETQYF	TGTGCCAGCAGAGGACTAGCGGCGGAGACCCAGTACTTC
.	TRBD1	TRBJ1-5	TRBV7-9	CASSMDRYNQPQHF	TGTGCCAGCAGCATGGACAGGTACAATCAGCCCCAGCATTTT
.	TRBD2	TRBJ2-5	TRBV5-4	CASSPGTSGGNQETQYF	TGTGCCAGCAGCCCGGGGACTAGCGGGGGGAATCAAGAGACCCAGTACTTC
.	.	TRBJ2-2	TRBV6-6	CASRSSGGVTGELFF	TGTGCCAGCAGGTCATCGGGGGGCGTAACCGGGGAGCTGTTTTTT
.	.	TRBJ2-1	TRBV7-9	CASSLLDSGFNEQFF	TGTGCCAGCAGCTTACTGGACAGTGGATTCAATGAGCAGTTCTTC
.	TRBD2	TRBJ2-5	TRBV7-8	CASSLGNVRAGGRRETQYF	TGTGCCAGCAGCTTAGGGAACGTTCGAGCGGGAGGTCGGAGGGAGACCCAGTACTTC
once	TRBD2	TRBJ2-3	TRBV5-1	CASSLDGGEAGGTDTQYF	TGCGCCAGCAGCTTGGACGGGGGGGAAGCGGGAGGAACAGATACGCAGTATTTT
.	TRBD1	TRBJ2-1	TRBV7-8	CASSLAQTGLNEQFF	TGTGCCAGCAGCTTAGCCCAGACAGGGCTCAATGAGCAGTTCTTC
.	TRBD1	TRBJ2-5	TRBV6-5	CASSYVRGRRETQYF	TGTGCCAGCAGTTACGTCAGGGGGCGAAGGGAGACCCAGTACTTC
.	.	TRBJ2-1	TRBV12-5	CASGLGESWEQFF	TGTGCTAGTGGTTTGGGGGAGTCTTGGGAGCAGTTCTTC
.	TRBD1	TRBJ2-1	TRBV4-2	CASSPTGQGKNEQFF	TGTGCCAGCAGCCCTACCGGACAGGGCAAAAATGAGCAGTTCTTC
.	TRBD2	TRBJ2-5	TRBV5-1	CASSLDLAGGSSGAQYF	TGCGCCAGCAGCTTGGATCTAGCGGGGGGCTCCTCCGGGGCCCAGTACTTC